This TCR beta chain comes out of a study of blood T cells in healthy people across ages (dated by TCRdb to the mid-2010s). About the full investigation: In model experiments, template switching captured roughly one uniquely barcoded TCR beta cDNA molecule for every two T cells. Using deep sequencing normalized with unique cDNA molecular identifiers, the study measured how TCR beta repertoire diversity changes with age. Four age groups were formed from the donors: young (average approximately 15 years), middle-aged (roughly 38), aged (about 68) and long-lived (around 82). Donors of different ages were randomly distributed across sequencing lanes to avoid experimental bias. The study analyzed two additional independent replicas of 1 million unique cDNA reads from the same blood draw for two donors, one aged 18 to 30 and one aged 80 or older.

The paper's findings and limits, for the study overall: The long-lived group showed more naive CD4+ T cells, fewer expanded clones and increased TCR diversity than the aged group, suggesting age selection. The percentage of naive T cells measured by flow cytometry correlated strongly with observed TCR beta diversity. Conclusive comparison of naive and antigen-experienced compartments was prevented by the profiling of bulk unsorted PBMCs. As age increased, observed TCR beta diversity per million T cells dropped in a roughly linear way, and a significant reduction was already evident by age 40. The CMV infection status of donors was not known, potentially confounding age-related changes in expanded clonotypes. Estimates of total diversity based on one million sequenced T cells were regarded as lower bounds and as underestimates.

This clonotype was detected only a few times. Its target antigen remains unknown. The record has no base qualities; no much larger clone is one base away. The 40 or so donors, aged about 6 to 95 years, were systemically healthy Caucasian individuals from Russia. Each donor gave around 9 milliliters of peripheral blood, collected into EDTA-treated Vacutainer tubes. PBMCs were isolated by Ficoll-Paque density-gradient centrifugation, with at least 6 million obtained per sample. Trizol reagent was used to extract total RNA from the PBMCs, yielding at least 5 micrograms per sample. The percentages of naive CD45RAhigh/CD27high T cells were determined by flow cytometry on a PBMC aliquot from every donor. The library was prepared using 5' RACE. Sequencer: Illumina HiSeq 2500. A second roughly 6 to 11 cycle PCR used a sample-barcoded 5' primer and a J-beta primer mix. A unique molecular identifier was introduced onto each TCR beta cDNA molecule by a template-switch 5' adaptor carrying 12 random nucleotides. At least 3 million CDR3-containing paired-end reads were obtained from each sample. First-strand cDNA synthesis was performed from all RNA using the Mint cDNA synthesis kit, with priming by a TRBC-specific oligonucleotide. All cDNA was treated with uracil-DNA glycosylase and then went through a first 18-cycle PCR with the universal primers M1SS and BC2_uni_R. For the original study's pipeline: Normalization of each sample was performed by random selection of 1 million high-quality reads, each carrying a distinct molecular identifier. Instead of being binned into consensus sequences, reads that shared molecular identifiers were thrown out. MiTCR, run with a Q25 quality threshold and the strictest error-elimination algorithm, handled CDR3 identification, clonotype clustering and error correction. A nonparametric unseen species model with Euler transformation was used to estimate a lower bound on total TCR beta diversity. The public sequencing data were trimmed at Q25 with fastp and processed into clonotypes with MiXCR by TCRdb, which kept only in-frame beta chains. Identical CDR3 protein sequences are pooled into one entry, listed with their most common genes and DNA. These V and J calls originate from TCRdb's pipeline instead of the authors' own analysis. Here the sample has fewer than 900,000 distinct CDR3 sequences; 35% to 40% occur a single time. The leading ten clones occupy 10% to 15% of the sample.

Input material: blood. The TCR sequence derives from a man between 18 and 29 years old in good health.

The CDR3 amino acid sequence is: CAWSGQNTQYF. The DNA sequence is given as TGTGCCTGGAGTGGGCAGAATACGCAGTATTTT. In this chain, TRBV30 is recombined with TRBJ2-3; the D gene cannot be named for sure. Trimming at the junction amounts to 1 base on V and 7 bases on J, and the germline ends lie 6 bases apart. The CDR3 sequence holds 11 residues, the cysteine and phenylalanine included. Only the CDR3 DNA is retained, 33 bases long and in frame from the first base. Via the germline V gene (reference sequence), CDR1 is GTSNPN and CDR2 SVGIG.